The 20 T cell receptor beta chains presented below share a single source sample, sequenced in a study of metastatic and nonmetastatic thyroid tumors. The entire patient cohort was treatment-naive prior to thyroid surgery. With MiXCR, TCRdb called clones anew from the PCR reads. Altogether approximately 25,000 clones are present, roughly 24% being singletons, with the ten largest covering approximately 16%. Material: blood. The receptors were sampled from a male donor with papillary thyroid cancer or a benign thyroid nodule (not recorded which). Some clones in this sample may be carry-over from other donors' samples.

In its sample, this clone was seen many times. The chain joins TRBV7-9 to TRBJ2-3, with unresolved D. The germline CDR1 and CDR2 sequences are SEHNR and FQNEAQ (reference sequence). The CDR3 loop spans 13 amino acids. Trimming pared 1 base from V and 4 bases from J, leaving 6 bases between. CDR3 DNA: TGTGCCAGCAGCTTAGGCGGACCAGATACGCAGTATTTT. Translated, it gives CASSLGGPDTQYF. Full variable domain (missing parts from reference TRBV7-9 and TRBJ2-3): DTGVSQNPRHKITKRGQNVTFRCDPISEHNRLYWYRQTLGQGPEFLTYFQNEAQLEKSRLLSDRFSAERPKGSFSTLEIQRTEQGDSAMYLCASSLGGPDTQYFGPGTRLTVL.

The V gene is TRBV2, the J gene TRBJ1-2; a possible D gene is TRBD1 (6 bases). The CDR3 has 15 residues. V was shortened by 6 bases and J by 1 base, with 15 bases between the two germline ends. Germline V gene sequence: CDR1 SNHLY, CDR2 FYNNEI. CDR3 protein: CASRGGGQYNYGYTF. DNA for the CDR3: TGTGCCAGCAGGGGGGGTGGACAGTATAACTATGGCTACACCTTC.

The rearrangement links TRBV12-3 or TRBV12-4 to TRBJ2-7, with 9 positions matching TRBD1. The CDR3 runs 15 residues. The V and J ends lost 6 bases and 4 bases, in that order; junction bases with no gene match: 10. The chain's CDR3 is CASRPDRGSEYEQYF. The CDR3 DNA is TGTGCCAGCAGACCAGACAGGGGGTCTGAGTACGAGCAGTACTTC.

The chain is built from TRBV6-1 and TRBJ2-1; D unresolved. Germline-derived CDR1 and CDR2 are MNHNS and SASEGT. This CDR3 contains 13 residues. V lost 5 bases to trimming and J lost 7 bases, with 12 bases between them. The CDR3 loop reads CASSLSQSNEQFF. CDR3 nucleotides: TGTGCCAGCAGTCTCTCTCAGTCTAATGAGCAGTTCTTC.

This clone has ten or more counts. The chain employs TRBV6-5 and TRBJ1-6; unclear D gene. V was trimmed by 0 bases and J by 9 bases, leaving 12 bases between them. This CDR3 is 15 amino acids long. CDR1 and CDR2 (germline): MNHEY, SVGAGI. In DNA, the CDR3 is TGTGCCAGCAGTTACTCGGAAGACACCCCTTCACCCCTCCACTTT. Translated: CASSYSEDTPSPLHF.

This chain connects TRBV2 to TRBJ2-7, with TRBD1 identical over 9 bases. CDR1 is SNHLY, CDR2 FYNNEI, per germline. Trimming removed 6 bases from V and 6 bases from J; junction bases left unmatched: 6. The CDR3 totals 13 residues. In DNA, the CDR3 is TGTGCCAGCAGGGAACAGGGGGCTGGCGAGCAGTACTTC. It is translated as CASREQGAGEQYF.

The table lists this clone with a few counts. V is TRBV6-2 or TRBV6-3 and J is TRBJ2-7, with a possible D match to TRBD2 (5 bases). The CDR3 has 13 residues. Germline V gives CDR1 MNHEY, CDR2 SVGEGT. Trimming removed 0 bases from V and 5 bases from J, with 8 bases in between. This CDR3 is CASSYSRVHEQYF. The CDR3 region has the DNA TGTGCCAGCAGTTACTCGAGGGTCCACGAGCAGTACTTC.

Many counts were recorded for this clone. The chain uses TRBV29-1 and TRBJ2-7; TRBD2 matches 14 bases. Trimming removed 7 bases from V and 6 bases from J; junction bases left unmatched: 5. In germline, CDR1 is SQVTM, CDR2 ANQGSEA. The CDR3 totals 13 residues. CDR3 DNA sequence: TGCAGCGGACGGACTAGCGGGAGGCTCGAGCAGTACTTC. This gives the protein CSGRTSGRLEQYF.

This clone ranks as medium-sized. V and J are TRBV7-3 and TRBJ2-7, with TRBD1 identical over 10 bases. Germline V gives CDR1 SGHTA, CDR2 FQGTGA. CDR3 length: 14 amino acids. Losses at the gene ends were 5 bases for V and 2 bases for J; bases not matched to a gene: 3. The CDR3 protein is CASSPDRGPYEQYF. The CDR3, as DNA: TGTGCCAGCAGCCCAGACAGGGGGCCCTACGAGCAGTACTTC.

The sample holds a few counts of this clone. The CDR3 is CASSPTAPSGYTF. The CDR3 DNA is TGTGCCAGCAGCCCTACGGCCCCGAGTGGCTACACCTTC. V usage is TRBV28 and J usage is TRBJ1-2; D call uncertain. The ends were cut back, 6 bases at V and 7 bases at J, with 15 bases in the middle. There are 13 residues in the CDR3. Germline CDR1 reads MDHEN; CDR2 reads SYDVKM.

This chain connects TRBV20-1 to TRBJ2-7; the D gene could be TRBD1 or TRBD2 (5 bases each). Trimming cost V 6 bases and J 0 bases, with 18 bases left between them. The CDR3 covers 15 residues. The V gene's germline CDR1 is DFQATT and CDR2 SNEGSKA (reference sequence). The CDR3 region has the DNA TGCAGTGCAATCACCGGGACGGACGTCTCCTACGAGCAGTACTTC. It is translated as CSAITGTDVSYEQYF.

This clone was detected many times. V and J are TRBV20-1 and TRBJ2-1; D is unclear. V lost 5 bases, J lost 0 bases, and 14 bases lay in between. Germline V gene lookup returns CDR1 DFQATT and CDR2 SNEGSKA (reference sequence). This CDR3 spans 15 amino acids. CDR3 residues: CSAQFERSSYNEQFF. Written as DNA, the CDR3 is TGCAGTGCTCAGTTCGAGAGGAGCTCCTACAATGAGCAGTTCTTC.

The rearrangement uses TRBV20-1 and TRBJ2-2; 11 bases fit TRBD1. This CDR3 is 15 amino acids long. The germline gives CDR1 DFQATT, CDR2 SNEGSKA (reference sequence). V shed 5 bases and J 3 bases; nucleotides not matched to a gene: 5. The CDR3 spells CSAWDRGDDTGELFF. For the CDR3, the DNA is TGCAGTGCTTGGGACAGGGGGGATGACACCGGGGAGCTGTTTTTT.

This chain joins TRBV9 and TRBJ2-7; a possible D gene is TRBD2 (6 bases). The CDR3 runs to 14 residues. Germline CDR1 SGDLS, CDR2 YYNGEE. V dropped 3 bases and J dropped 7 bases, with 17 bases sitting between them. The CDR3 DNA follows: TGTGCCAGCAGCGGCGGGGCGGACGCAGAAGAGCAGTACTTC. Protein: CASSGGADAEEQYF.

The V and J genes are TRBV20-1 and TRBJ2-7; 8 nucleotides align to TRBD2. With V trimmed by 0 bases and J by 3 bases, 7 bases remained unmatched. The V gene's germline CDR1 is DFQATT and CDR2 SNEGSKA (reference sequence). The CDR3 has 15 amino acids. CDR3 region: CSARDGTRNLYEQYF. The CDR3 DNA reads as TGCAGTGCTAGAGATGGGACTAGGAACCTCTACGAGCAGTACTTC.

This clone was counted at least ten times. The chain employs TRBV27 and TRBJ1-1; TRBD1 matches at 7 bases. Germline CDR1 reads MNHEY; CDR2 reads SMNVEV (reference sequence). This CDR3 contains 15 residues. Trimming took 5 bases from V and 7 from J; bases not matched to a gene: 13. The CDR3 DNA follows: TGTGCCAGCAGTCCCAATCGACAGGGAGTATTTGAAGCTTTCTTT. Its translation is CASSPNRQGVFEAFF.

This clone has more than one count but fewer than ten. V is TRBV28 and J is TRBJ2-3, with 7 bases lining up with TRBD2. J was trimmed by 2 bases and V by 6 bases; bases with no gene match: 20. Germline CDR1 reads MDHEN; CDR2 reads SYDVKM. This CDR3 has 19 amino acids. CDR3 DNA sequence: TGTGCCAGCAGCCCGTGGGGTGTCCCTATCGGGAGGTCCACAGATACGCAGTATTTT. Its translation is CASSPWGVPIGRSTDTQYF.

In this sample, this clone turned up a few times. The chain has TRBV12-3 or TRBV12-4 and TRBJ1-2, with D unresolved. This CDR3 region has 11 residues. V shed 7 bases and J shed 6 bases, with 9 bases lying between them. DNA for the CDR3: TGTGCCAGCATCCGAACCAATGGCTACACCTTC. Translated, it gives CASIRTNGYTF.

The J gene is TRBJ2-7, the V gene TRBV20-1; tentatively, D is TRBD1 (5 bases). CDR3 size: 14 residues. V was pared by 5 bases and J by 3 bases, with 17 bases between. The germline gives CDR1 DFQATT, CDR2 SNEGSKA (reference sequence). The CDR3 region is CSAAKGQGSYEQYF. The CDR3 DNA follows: TGCAGTGCTGCCAAAGGGCAGGGAAGCTACGAGCAGTACTTC.

The sample holds many counts of this clone. The chain links TRBV28 to TRBJ1-1; no reliable D call. Germline CDR1 reads MDHEN; CDR2 reads SYDVKM. The V and J ends lost 6 bases and 1 base respectively, with 9 bases between them. The CDR3 totals 13 residues. The CDR3: CASRLLGNTEAFF. CDR3 nucleotide sequence: TGTGCCAGCAGACTTCTAGGGAACACTGAAGCTTTCTTT. The whole variable domain, filled in from reference TRBV28 and TRBJ1-1, reads DVKVTQSSRYLVKRTGEKVFLECVQDMDHENMFWYRQDPGLGLRLIYFSYDVKMKEKGDIPEGYSVSREKKERFSLILESASTNQTSMYLCASRLLGNTEAFFGQGTRLTVV.